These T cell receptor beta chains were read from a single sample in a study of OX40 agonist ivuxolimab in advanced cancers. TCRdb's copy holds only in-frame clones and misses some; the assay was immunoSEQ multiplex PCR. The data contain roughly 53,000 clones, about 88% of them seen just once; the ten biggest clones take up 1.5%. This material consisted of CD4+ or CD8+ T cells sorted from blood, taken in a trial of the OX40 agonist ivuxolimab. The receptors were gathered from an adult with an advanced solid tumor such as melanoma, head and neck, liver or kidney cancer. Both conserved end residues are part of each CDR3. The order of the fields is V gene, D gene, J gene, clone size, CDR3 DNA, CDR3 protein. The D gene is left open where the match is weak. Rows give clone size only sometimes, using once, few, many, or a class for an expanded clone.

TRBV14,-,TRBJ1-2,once,TGTGCCAGCAGCCGCGGGACGTTGACCAACTATGGCTACACCTTC,CASSRGTLTNYGYTF
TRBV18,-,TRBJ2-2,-,TGTGCCAGCTCACCAGTTCAGGGGACCGGGGAGCTGTTTTTT,CASSPVQGTGELFF
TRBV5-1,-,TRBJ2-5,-,TGCGCCAGCAGCTTCGAGGACCAAGAGACCCAGTACTTC,CASSFEDQETQYF
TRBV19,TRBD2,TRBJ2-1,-,TGTGCCAGCACCCCACTAGCGGGCGCTGCCAATGAGCAGTTCTTC,CASTPLAGAANEQFF
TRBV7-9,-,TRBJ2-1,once,TGTGCCAGCAGCTTAGCGTTTGGTGGCGAGCAGTTCTTC,CASSLAFGGEQFF
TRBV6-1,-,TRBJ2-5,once,TGTGCCAGTCGACTATTCCAAGAGACCCAGTACTTC,CASRLFQETQYF
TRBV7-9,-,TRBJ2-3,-,TGTGCCAGCAGACGTCTTGGGACGGGGCAGTATTTT,CASRRLGTGQYF
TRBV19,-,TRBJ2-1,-,TGTGCCAGTAGTATAGATCCGGTTTACAATGAGCAGTTCTTC,CASSIDPVYNEQFF
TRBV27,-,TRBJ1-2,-,TGTGCCAGCAGTCCTATCTCTAGGGTCGACGGCTACACCTTC,CASSPISRVDGYTF
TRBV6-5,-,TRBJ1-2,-,TGTGCCAGCAGATACGATCCAGCGCGTGGCTACACCTTC,CASRYDPARGYTF
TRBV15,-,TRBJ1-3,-,TGTGCCACCAGCAGAGATGGGGGAACTGAAAACACCATATATTTT,CATSRDGGTENTIYF
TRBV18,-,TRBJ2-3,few,TGTGCCAGCTCACCAACCGGGGATACGCAGTATTTT,CASSPTGDTQYF